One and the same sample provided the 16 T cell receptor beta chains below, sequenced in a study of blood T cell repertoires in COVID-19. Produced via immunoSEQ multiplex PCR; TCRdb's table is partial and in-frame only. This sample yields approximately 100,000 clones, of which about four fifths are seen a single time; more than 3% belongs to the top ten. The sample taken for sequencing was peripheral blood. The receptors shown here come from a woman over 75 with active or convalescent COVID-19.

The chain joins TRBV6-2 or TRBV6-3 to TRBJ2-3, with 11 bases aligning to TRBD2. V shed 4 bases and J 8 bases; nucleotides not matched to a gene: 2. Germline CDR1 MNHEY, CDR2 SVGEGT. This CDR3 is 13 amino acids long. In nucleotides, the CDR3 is TGTGCCAGCAGTTCTCTAGCGGGGGGTACGCAGTATTTT. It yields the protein CASSSLAGGTQYF.

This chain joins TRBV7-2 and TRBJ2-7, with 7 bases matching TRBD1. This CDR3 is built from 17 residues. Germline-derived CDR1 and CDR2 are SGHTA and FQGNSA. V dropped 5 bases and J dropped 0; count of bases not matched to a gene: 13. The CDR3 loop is CASSPPPGQYSSYEQYF. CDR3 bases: TGTGCCAGCAGCCCGCCCCCGGGACAGTATAGCTCCTACGAGCAGTACTTC.

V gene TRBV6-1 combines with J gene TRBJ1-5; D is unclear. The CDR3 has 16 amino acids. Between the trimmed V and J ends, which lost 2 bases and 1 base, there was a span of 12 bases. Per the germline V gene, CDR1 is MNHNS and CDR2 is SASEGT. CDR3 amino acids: CASSERSGGSNQPQHF. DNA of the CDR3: TGTGCCAGCAGTGAAAGATCTGGAGGGAGCAATCAGCCCCAGCATTTT.

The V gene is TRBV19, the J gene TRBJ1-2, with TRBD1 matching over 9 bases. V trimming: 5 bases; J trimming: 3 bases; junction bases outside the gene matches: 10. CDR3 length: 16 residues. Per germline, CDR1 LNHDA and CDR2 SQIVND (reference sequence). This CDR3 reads CASSPDGQGKYYGYTF. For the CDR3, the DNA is TGTGCCAGTAGTCCAGACGGACAGGGGAAGTACTATGGCTACACCTTC.

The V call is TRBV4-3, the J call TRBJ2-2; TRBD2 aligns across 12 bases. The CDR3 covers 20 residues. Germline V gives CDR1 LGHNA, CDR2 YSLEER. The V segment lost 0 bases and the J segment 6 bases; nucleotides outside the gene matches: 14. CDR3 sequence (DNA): TGCGCCAGCAGCCAAGATCTGACTAGCGGGAGTAGTTCCCTCCCCGGGGAGCTGTTTTTT. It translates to CASSQDLTSGSSSLPGELFF.

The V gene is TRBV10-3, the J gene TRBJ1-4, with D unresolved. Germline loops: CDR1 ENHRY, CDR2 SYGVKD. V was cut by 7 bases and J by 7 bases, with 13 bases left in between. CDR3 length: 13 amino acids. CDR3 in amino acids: CAINREKGEKLFF. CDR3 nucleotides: TGTGCCATCAATAGGGAGAAAGGTGAAAAACTGTTTTTT.

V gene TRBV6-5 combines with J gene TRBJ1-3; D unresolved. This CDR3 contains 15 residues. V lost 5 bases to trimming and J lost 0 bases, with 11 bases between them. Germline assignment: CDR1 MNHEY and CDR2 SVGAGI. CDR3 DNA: TGTGCCAGCAGTCGGACTTCTAGCTCTGGAAACACCATATATTTT. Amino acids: CASSRTSSSGNTIYF.

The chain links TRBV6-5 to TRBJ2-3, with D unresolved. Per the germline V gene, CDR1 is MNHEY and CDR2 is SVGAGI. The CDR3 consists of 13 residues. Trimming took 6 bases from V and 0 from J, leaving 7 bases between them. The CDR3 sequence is CASREKSTDTQYF. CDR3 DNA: TGTGCCAGCAGAGAGAAGAGCACAGATACGCAGTATTTT.

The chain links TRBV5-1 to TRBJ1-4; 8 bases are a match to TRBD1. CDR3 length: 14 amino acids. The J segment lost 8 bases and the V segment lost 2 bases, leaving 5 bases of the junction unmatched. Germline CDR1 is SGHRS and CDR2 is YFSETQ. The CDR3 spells CASSLGQGYEKLFF. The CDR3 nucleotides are TGCGCCAGCAGCTTAGGACAGGGATACGAAAAACTGTTTTTT.

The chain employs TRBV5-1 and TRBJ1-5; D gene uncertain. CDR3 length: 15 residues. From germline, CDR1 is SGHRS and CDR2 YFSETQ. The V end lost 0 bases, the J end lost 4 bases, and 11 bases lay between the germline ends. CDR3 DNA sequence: TGCGCCAGCAGCTTGGGCGACATCGGAAATCAGCCCCAGCATTTT. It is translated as CASSLGDIGNQPQHF.

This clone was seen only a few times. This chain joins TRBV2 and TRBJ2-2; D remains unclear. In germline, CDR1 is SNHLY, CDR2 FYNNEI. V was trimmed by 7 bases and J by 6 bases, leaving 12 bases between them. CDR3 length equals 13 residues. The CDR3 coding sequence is TGTGCCAGCACGGTACTCGGTTCCGGGGAGCTGTTTTTT. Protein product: CASTVLGSGELFF.

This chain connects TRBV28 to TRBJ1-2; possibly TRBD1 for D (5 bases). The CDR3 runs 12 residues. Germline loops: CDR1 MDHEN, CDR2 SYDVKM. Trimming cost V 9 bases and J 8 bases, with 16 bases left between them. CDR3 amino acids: CASIAGPGGYTF. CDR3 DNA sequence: TGTGCCAGTATAGCAGGGCCCGGCGGCTACACCTTC.

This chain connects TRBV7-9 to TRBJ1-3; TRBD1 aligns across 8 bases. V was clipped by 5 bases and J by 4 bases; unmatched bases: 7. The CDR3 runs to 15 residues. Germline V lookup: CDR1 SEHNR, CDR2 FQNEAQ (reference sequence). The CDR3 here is CASSVGQAKGNTIYF. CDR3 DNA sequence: TGTGCCAGCAGCGTGGGACAGGCGAAGGGAAACACCATATATTTT. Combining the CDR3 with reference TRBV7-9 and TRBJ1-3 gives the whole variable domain DTGVSQNPRHKITKRGQNVTFRCDPISEHNRLYWYRQTLGQGPEFLTYFQNEAQLEKSRLLSDRFSAERPKGSFSTLEIQRTEQGDSAMYLCASSVGQAKGNTIYFGEGSWLTVV.

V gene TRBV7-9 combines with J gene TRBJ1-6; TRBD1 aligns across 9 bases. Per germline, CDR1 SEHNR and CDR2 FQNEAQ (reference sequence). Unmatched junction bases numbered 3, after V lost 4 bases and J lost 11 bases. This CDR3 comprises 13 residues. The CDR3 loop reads CASSSGTGTPLHF. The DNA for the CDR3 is TGTGCCAGCAGCTCGGGGACAGGGACACCCCTCCACTTT.

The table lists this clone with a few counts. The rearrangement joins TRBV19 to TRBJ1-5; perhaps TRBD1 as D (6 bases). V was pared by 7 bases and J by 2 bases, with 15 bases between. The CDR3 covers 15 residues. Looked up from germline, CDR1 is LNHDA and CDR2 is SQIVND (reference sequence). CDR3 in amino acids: CASNLLGQRNQPQHF. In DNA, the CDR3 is TGTGCCAGTAATCTACTTGGACAGCGCAATCAGCCCCAGCATTTT.

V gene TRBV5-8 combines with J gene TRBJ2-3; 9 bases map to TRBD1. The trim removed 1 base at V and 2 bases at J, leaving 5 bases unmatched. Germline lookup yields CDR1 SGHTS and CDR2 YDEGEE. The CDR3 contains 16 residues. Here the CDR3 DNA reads TGTGCCAGCAGCTTGTCGGGACAGGGATACACAGATACGCAGTATTTT. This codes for CASSLSGQGYTDTQYF.